This entry describes one T cell receptor (beta chain). The entry originates in a study of CD8+ T cells in alopecia areata. Extracted from the samples, RNA was reverse transcribed into cDNA to serve as the sequencing template. Profiled with immunoSEQ multiplex PCR; TCRdb holds only in-frame clones, not every one. The table lists around 30,000 clones, about 83% of them singletons. The germline CDR1 and CDR2 sequences are SGHVS and FQNEAQ. The trim removed 5 bases at V and 5 bases at J, leaving 10 bases unmatched. The CDR3 totals 15 residues. Specimens obtained from alopecia areata patients comprised lesional scalp punch biopsies and peripheral blood.

This clonotype was sampled from a human donor with alopecia areata. The sample was NKG2D-low CD8+ T cells sorted from blood. The chain employs TRBV7-8 and TRBJ2-3; TRBD2 matches 7 bases. The CDR3 sequence: CASSPVAGVIDTQYF. CDR3 sequence (DNA): TGTGCCAGCAGCCCCGTTGCGGGAGTCATAGATACGCAGTATTTT.